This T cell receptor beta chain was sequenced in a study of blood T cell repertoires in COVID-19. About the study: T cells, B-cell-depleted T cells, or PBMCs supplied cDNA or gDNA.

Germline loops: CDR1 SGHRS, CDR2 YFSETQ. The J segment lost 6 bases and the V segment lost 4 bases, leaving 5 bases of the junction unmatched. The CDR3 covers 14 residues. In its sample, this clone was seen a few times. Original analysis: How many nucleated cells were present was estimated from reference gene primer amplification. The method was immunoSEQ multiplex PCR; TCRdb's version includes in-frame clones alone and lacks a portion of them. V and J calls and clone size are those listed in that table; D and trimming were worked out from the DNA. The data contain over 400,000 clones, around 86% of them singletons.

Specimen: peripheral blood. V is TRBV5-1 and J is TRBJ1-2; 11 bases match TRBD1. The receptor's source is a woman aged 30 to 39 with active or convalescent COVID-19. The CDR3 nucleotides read TGCGCCAGCAGCGCTGGGACAGGGGGAAATGGCTACACCTTC. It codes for CASSAGTGGNGYTF.